The clone carrying this T cell receptor beta chain was picked up one time. Germline values: CDR1 MNHEY, CDR2 SVGAGI. V lost 8 bases to trimming and J lost 8 bases; unmatched junction nucleotides: 12. The CDR3 runs 14 residues. Repertoires were generated with immunoSEQ multiplex PCR, while TCRdb's copy carries only in-frame clones and drops some. The sample records about 140,000 clones, approximately 89% being singletons. This entry comes from a study of blood T cell repertoires in COVID-19. The chain is built from TRBV6-5 and TRBJ2-4; 7 bases line up with TRBD2. The TCR was taken from a man in his 60s with active or convalescent COVID-19. Sequencing was done on a sample of peripheral blood. Written as DNA, the CDR3 is TGTGCCAGCTCCCTGGGGAGGGAAGGGGACATTCAGTACTTC. Amino acids: CASSLGREGDIQYF.